This TCR beta chain was documented in a study of T cell responses to AZD1222 COVID-19 vaccine (dated by TCRdb to the early 2020s). In terms of the full investigation: TCR sequencing covered approximately 230 trial participants: 200 to 220 given two doses of AZD1222 and approximately 26 given two doses of MenACWY control vaccine. Enrollment into the trials was organized by age into subgroups of 18-55, 56-69 and 70-plus years, and those subgroups contained roughly 150, 30 and 60 TCR-sequenced participants, respectively.

This specimen's time point label, per the study, means: about 28 days (+/-7) after the second vaccine dose. AZD1222 recipients given second doses at about 4 weeks or at about 12 weeks were pooled, since spike-specific TCR depth and breadth were not found to differ between the two schedules. Vaccinee samples were obtained from the UK trials COV001 and COV002, which included a single-blind randomized controlled phase 2/3 trial of AZD1222 (ChAdOx1 nCoV-19) in healthy adults. For TCRbeta chain sequencing, PBMC samples from trial participants were taken at day 0 and at day 28 after the second dose. Notes on this clone: Its antigen is still unknown. Per-base qualities were not stored, and no clone one base away is much larger.

The paper as a whole reports these results and caveats: After two AZD1222 doses, spike-specific TCR breadth and depth were significantly higher than at day 0 and than in MenACWY recipients. Because no day 14 peak-response samples were available, repertoires were characterized only after the peak T cell response. Nearly half of unique spike-specific TCRs reportedly recognized epitopes outside regions mutated in the B.1.351 and B.1.1.7 variants. Conclusions about previously exposed vaccinees were limited because only a handful of AZD1222 recipients were SARS-CoV-2 seropositive at baseline. Participants were mostly white British, with more females than males. The authors suggested clonal diversity may have been underestimated. In the small 56-69-year group, the increase in depth fell short of significance, most likely because of low power. Vaccine-associated CD4 TCRs spanned the whole spike protein, with dominant responses in regions 160-218 and 743-854.

The CDR3 regions of human TCRbeta chains were analyzed by immunosequencing. Concerning the study's data processing: Repertoire TCRs were matched against a reference library of SARS-CoV-2-specific TCRs generated with the MIRA antigen-specificity platform. Breadth meant the fraction of unique TCRs that were SARS-CoV-2-associated, whereas depth meant the fraction of total T cells that were SARS-CoV-2-associated. Each spike-specific TCR was assigned to its reactive spike region and to a CD4 or CD8 class using the MIRA data. Log10-transformed breadth and depth values were compared by one-way ANOVA with Sidak's multiple comparisons tests. What TCRdb holds here is the immuneACCESS table cut down to in-frame rearrangements. Part of the clones is not present; checked against another copy, under half of the missing clones reflect an unresolved V gene, and the others are unexplained. V, J and clone size derive from that table, while D and trimming were established from the DNA sequence. Here the sample has fewer than 120,000 clones; approximately 94% occur a single time. The ten most abundant clones make up about 3.1% of the sample.

According to the germline V gene (reference sequence), CDR1 reads MNHEY and CDR2 reads SMNVEV. The junction carries 12 bases between V and J, which are trimmed by 2 bases and 8 bases respectively. From the cysteine up to the phenylalanine, the CDR3 has a length of 14 residues. Only CDR3 DNA remains: 42 bases, in frame from the first base. The starting material was peripheral blood, obtained 28 days after the second AZD1222 dose. The sequence joins TRBV27 to TRBJ1-4; perhaps TRBD1 is the D gene, with 5 bases matching. The receptor was derived from an adult who received the AZD1222 COVID-19 vaccine. The DNA sequence follows: TGTGCCAGCAGTTTAGGGGCAGGGAGGGAAAAACTGTTTTTT. This is translated as CASSLGAGREKLFF.